Each of the 9 T cell receptor beta chains below was sequenced from the same sample in a study of shared clonotypes between healthy human individuals. Assay: immunoSEQ multiplex PCR; the TCRdb copy retains only in-frame clones and omits some. The profile shows about 1 million clones, approximately 76% of them singletons. What was sequenced was memory CD4+ T cells sorted from blood. The subset is: CD45RA-negative fraction. These receptors all stem from a man younger than 35 in good health.

This clone was seen a handful of times. The gene calls are TRBV7-9 and TRBJ1-5; D is uncertain. CDR1 SEHNR and CDR2 FQNEAQ come from the germline V gene (reference sequence). V gave up 5 bases and J gave up 1 base, with 15 bases separating them. There are 16 residues in the CDR3. The CDR3 DNA is TGTGCCAGCAGCCAAGGGCTGCGGGGAAGCAATCAGCCCCAGCATTTT. Encoded protein: CASSQGLRGSNQPQHF.

The chain has TRBV5-1 and TRBJ1-2; D is perhaps TRBD1 (6 bases). CDR1 and CDR2 from the germline V gene are SGHRS and YFSETQ. The V end was cut by 0 bases, the J end by 0 bases, with 15 bases between. This CDR3 has 17 amino acids. The CDR3 nucleotides read TGCGCCAGCAGCTTGGAGCCGGGAAGGGGGACTAACTATGGCTACACCTTC. The encoded protein is CASSLEPGRGTNYGYTF.

This chain's CDR3 is CASSASRAEGDIQYF. The CDR3 coding sequence is TGTGCCAGCAGCGCCTCTCGGGCAGAAGGCGACATTCAGTACTTC. The rearrangement joins TRBV7-2 to TRBJ2-4; no firm D call. This CDR3 region has 15 residues. V shed 5 bases and J shed 8 bases, with 19 bases lying between them. Per the germline V gene, CDR1 is SGHTA and CDR2 is FQGNSA.

Comments on this clone: This specimen includes other DNA sequences encoding the same CDR3. The CDR3 region is CASSLDLYEQYF. CDR3 nucleotide sequence: TGTGCCAGCAGCCTGGACCTCTACGAGCAGTACTTC. This chain links TRBV5-5 with TRBJ2-7; D is ambiguous. The V end was cut by 4 bases, the J end by 3 bases, with 8 bases between. Germline V gene sequence: CDR1 SGHKS, CDR2 YYEKEE (reference sequence). This CDR3 is 12 amino acids long.

The rearrangement joins TRBV5-1 to TRBJ2-5, with TRBD2 matching over 9 bases. The V and J ends lost 1 base and 4 bases, in that order; junction bases with no gene match: 11. CDR3 length: 17 residues. Germline CDR1 SGHRS, CDR2 YFSETQ. In DNA form, the CDR3 reads TGCGCCAGCAGCTTGAGTGTAGGCGGGAGGGCCGGAGAGACCCAGTACTTC. Amino acid sequence: CASSLSVGGRAGETQYF. The variable domain in full, with the rest retrieved from reference TRBV5-1 and TRBJ2-5, is KAGVTQTPRYLIKTRGQQVTLSCSPISGHRSVSWYQQTPGQGLQFLFEYFSETQRNKGNFPGRFSGRQFSNSRSEMNVSTLELGDSALYLCASSLSVGGRAGETQYFGPGTRLLVL.

V and J are TRBV6-5 and TRBJ2-5; D call uncertain. V was trimmed by 6 bases and J by 0 bases, leaving 8 bases between them. The CDR3 is made up of 13 amino acids. Germline lookup yields CDR1 MNHEY and CDR2 SVGAGI. CDR3 residues: CASRPLNQETQYF. CDR3 in DNA: TGTGCCAGCAGACCCCTAAACCAAGAGACCCAGTACTTC.

The chain links TRBV7-3 to TRBJ1-3, with unresolved D. The CDR3 contains 16 residues. Germline CDR1 is SGHTA and CDR2 is FQGTGA. The V and J ends lost 5 bases and 0 bases respectively, with 14 bases between them. The CDR3 bases are TGTGCCAGCAGCCCATCATTGCGTAGCTCTGGAAACACCATATATTTT. Its translation is CASSPSLRSSGNTIYF.

Concerning this clone: In the same sample, other DNA sequences code for this CDR3. This rearrangement joins TRBV7-2 to TRBJ2-3; no firm D call. CDR1 and CDR2 (germline): SGHTA, FQGNSA. Trimming took 5 bases from V and 5 from J, leaving 8 bases between them. The CDR3 is 12 amino acids. CDR3 sequence reads: CASSPSLDTQYF. DNA of the CDR3: TGTGCCAGCAGCCCCTCTTTAGATACGCAGTATTTT.

The V and J genes are TRBV2 and TRBJ2-1; 9 bases agree with TRBD2. V shed 8 bases and J 2 bases; nucleotides not matched to a gene: 13. There are 17 residues in the CDR3. Germline lookup yields CDR1 SNHLY and CDR2 FYNNEI. This CDR3 reads CASALFLAGVAYNEQFF. As DNA, the CDR3 is TGTGCCAGCGCGCTCTTCTTAGCGGGGGTCGCCTACAATGAGCAGTTCTTC.